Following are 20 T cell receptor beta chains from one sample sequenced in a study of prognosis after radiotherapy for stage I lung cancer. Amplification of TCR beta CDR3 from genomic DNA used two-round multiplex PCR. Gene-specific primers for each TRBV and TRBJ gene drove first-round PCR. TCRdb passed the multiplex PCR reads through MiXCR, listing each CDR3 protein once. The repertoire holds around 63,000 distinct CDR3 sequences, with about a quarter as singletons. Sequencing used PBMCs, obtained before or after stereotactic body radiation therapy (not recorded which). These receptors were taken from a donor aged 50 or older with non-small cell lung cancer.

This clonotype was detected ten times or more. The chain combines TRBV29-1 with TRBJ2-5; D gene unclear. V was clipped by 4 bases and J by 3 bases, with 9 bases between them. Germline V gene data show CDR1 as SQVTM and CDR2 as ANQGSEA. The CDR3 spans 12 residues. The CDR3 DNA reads TGCAGCGTTGCGGCTACCGAAGAGACCCAGTACTTC. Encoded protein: CSVAATEETQYF.

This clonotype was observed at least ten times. Here the CDR3 reads CASSLGLAGVGEQFF. In nucleotides, the CDR3 is TGTGCCAGCAGCTTAGGTCTAGCGGGGGTGGGTGAGCAGTTCTTC. V is TRBV7-3 and J is TRBJ2-1, with 10 bases aligning to TRBD2. The CDR3 sequence is 15 residues long. V gave up 2 bases and J gave up 9 bases; unmatched junction bases: 7. In germline, CDR1 is SGHTA, CDR2 FQGTGA.

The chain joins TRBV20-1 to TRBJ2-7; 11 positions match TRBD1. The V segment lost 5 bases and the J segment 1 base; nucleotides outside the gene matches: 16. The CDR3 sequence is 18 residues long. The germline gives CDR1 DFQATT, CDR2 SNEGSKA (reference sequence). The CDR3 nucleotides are TGCAGTGCTCCCCCGGACAGGGGGCAGGAGCGGGGATCCTACGAGCAGTACTTC. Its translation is CSAPPDRGQERGSYEQYF.

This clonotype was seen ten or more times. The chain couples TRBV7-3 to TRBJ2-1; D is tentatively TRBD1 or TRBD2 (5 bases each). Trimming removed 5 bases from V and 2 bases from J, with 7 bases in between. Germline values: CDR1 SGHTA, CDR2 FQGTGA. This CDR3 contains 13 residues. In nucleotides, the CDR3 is TGTGCCAGCAGCCCGGGACCCTACAATGAGCAGTTCTTC. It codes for CASSPGPYNEQFF. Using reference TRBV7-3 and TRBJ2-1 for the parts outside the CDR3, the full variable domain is GAGVSQTPSNKVTEKGKYVELRCDPISGHTALYWYRQSLGQGPEFLIYFQGTGAADDSGLPNDRFFAVRPEGSVSTLKIQRTERGDSAVYLCASSPGPYNEQFFGPGTRLTVL.

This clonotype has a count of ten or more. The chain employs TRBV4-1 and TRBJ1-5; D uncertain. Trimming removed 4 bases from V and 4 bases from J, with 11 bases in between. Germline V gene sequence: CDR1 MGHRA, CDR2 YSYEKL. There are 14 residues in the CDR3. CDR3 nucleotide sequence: TGCGCCAGCAGCCCGGAGGTCCGGAATCAGCCCCAGCATTTT. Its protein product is CASSPEVRNQPQHF.

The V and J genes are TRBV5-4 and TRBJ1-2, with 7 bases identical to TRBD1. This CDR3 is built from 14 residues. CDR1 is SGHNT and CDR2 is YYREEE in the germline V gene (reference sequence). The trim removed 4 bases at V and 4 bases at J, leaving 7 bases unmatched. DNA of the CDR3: TGTGCCAGCAGCCCCGGGACAGAGATCTATGGCTACACCTTC. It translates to CASSPGTEIYGYTF.

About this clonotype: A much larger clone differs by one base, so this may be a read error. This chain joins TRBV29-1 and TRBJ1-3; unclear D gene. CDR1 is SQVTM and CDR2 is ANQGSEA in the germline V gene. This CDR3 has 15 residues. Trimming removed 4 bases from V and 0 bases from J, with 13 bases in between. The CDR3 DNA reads TGCAGCGTTGGTCACCGCTCAATCTCTGGAAACACCATATATTTT. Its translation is CSVGHRSISGNTIYF.

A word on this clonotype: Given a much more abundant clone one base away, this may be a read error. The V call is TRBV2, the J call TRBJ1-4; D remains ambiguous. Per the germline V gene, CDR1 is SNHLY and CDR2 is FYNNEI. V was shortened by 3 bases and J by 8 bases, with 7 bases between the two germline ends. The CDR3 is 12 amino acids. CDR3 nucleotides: TGTGCCAGCAGTGATCTAAGGGAAAAACTGTTTTTT. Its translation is CASSDLREKLFF.

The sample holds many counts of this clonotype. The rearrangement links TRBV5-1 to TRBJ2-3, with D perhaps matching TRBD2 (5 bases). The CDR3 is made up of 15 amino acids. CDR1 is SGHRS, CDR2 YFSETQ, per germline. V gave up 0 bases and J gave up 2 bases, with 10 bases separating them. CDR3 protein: CASSLVGRTTDTQYF. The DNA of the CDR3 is TGCGCCAGCAGCTTGGTGGGGAGAACCACAGATACGCAGTATTTT.

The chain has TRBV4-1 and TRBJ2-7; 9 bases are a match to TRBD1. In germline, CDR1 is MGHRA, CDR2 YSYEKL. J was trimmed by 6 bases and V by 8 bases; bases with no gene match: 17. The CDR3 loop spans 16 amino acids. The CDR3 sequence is CASGPRDRETNSEQYF. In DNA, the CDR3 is TGCGCCAGCGGCCCACGGGACAGGGAAACTAATAGCGAGCAGTACTTC.

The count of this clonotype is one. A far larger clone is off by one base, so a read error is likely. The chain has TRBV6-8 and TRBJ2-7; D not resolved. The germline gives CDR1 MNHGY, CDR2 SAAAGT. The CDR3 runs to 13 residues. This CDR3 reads CASIYPGPYEQYF. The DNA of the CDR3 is TGTGCCAGCATTTACCCCGGACCTTACGAGCAGTACTTC.

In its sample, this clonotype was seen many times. The CDR3, as DNA: TGTGCCTGGAGAGGGGTTGGACCAATGGAGAAACTGTTTTTT. Translation: CAWRGVGPMEKLFF. The chain is built from TRBV30 and TRBJ1-4; D possibly corresponds to TRBD1 (5 bases). The V gene's germline CDR1 is GTSNPN and CDR2 SVGIG (reference sequence). The CDR3 loop spans 14 amino acids. V lost 3 bases, J lost 11 bases, and 19 bases lay in between. The full variable domain, in which reference TRBV30 and TRBJ1-4 provide the parts outside the CDR3, is SQTIHQWPATLVQPVGSPLSLECTVEGTSNPNLYWYRQAAGRGLQLLFYSVGIGQISSEVPQNLSASRPQDRQFILSSKKLLLSDSGFYLCAWRGVGPMEKLFFGSGTQLSVL.

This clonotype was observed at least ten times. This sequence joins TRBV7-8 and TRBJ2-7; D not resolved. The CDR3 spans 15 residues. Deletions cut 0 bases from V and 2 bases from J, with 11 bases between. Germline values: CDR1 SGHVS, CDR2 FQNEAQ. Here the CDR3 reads CASSLATGRPYEQYF. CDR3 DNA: TGTGCCAGCAGCTTAGCCACGGGTCGGCCCTACGAGCAGTACTTC.

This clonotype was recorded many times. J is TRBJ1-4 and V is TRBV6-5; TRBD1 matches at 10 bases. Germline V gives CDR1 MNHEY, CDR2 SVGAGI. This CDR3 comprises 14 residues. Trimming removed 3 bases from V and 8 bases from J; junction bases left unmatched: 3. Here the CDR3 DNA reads TGTGCCAGCAGTTATGACAGGGGGCGCGAAAAACTGTTTTTT. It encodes CASSYDRGREKLFF.

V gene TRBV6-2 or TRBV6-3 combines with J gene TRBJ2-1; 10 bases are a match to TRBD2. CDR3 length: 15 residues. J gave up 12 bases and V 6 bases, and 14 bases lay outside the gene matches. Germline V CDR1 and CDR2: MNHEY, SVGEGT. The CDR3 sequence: CASRHSSGGDNMQFF. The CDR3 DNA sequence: TGTGCCAGCAGACATTCTAGCGGGGGTGACAATATGCAGTTCTTC.

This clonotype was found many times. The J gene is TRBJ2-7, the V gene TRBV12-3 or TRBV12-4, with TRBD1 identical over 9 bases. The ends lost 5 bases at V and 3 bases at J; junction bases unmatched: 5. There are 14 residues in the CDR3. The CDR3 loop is CASSGGQGIYEQYF. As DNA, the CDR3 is TGTGCCAGCAGTGGGGGACAGGGAATCTACGAGCAGTACTTC.

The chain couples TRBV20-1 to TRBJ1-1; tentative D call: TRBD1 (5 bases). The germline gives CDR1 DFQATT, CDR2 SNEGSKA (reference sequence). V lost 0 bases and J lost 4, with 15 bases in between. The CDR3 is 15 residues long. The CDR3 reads CSARDFVAGTTEAFF. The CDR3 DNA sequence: TGCAGTGCTAGAGATTTTGTGGCAGGGACCACTGAAGCTTTCTTT.

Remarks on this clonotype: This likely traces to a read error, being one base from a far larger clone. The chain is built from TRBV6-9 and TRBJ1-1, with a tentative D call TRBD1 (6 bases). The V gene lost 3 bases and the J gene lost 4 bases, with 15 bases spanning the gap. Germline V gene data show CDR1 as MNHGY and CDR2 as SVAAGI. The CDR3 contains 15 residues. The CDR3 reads CASSYAPGVRTEAFF. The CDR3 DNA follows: TGTGCCAGCAGTTACGCTCCAGGGGTTCGCACTGAAGCTTTCTTT.

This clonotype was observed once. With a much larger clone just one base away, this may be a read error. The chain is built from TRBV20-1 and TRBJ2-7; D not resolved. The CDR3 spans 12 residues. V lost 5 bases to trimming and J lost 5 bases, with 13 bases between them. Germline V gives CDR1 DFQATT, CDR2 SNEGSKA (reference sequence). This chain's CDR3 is CSAQRVDNEQYF. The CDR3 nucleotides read TGCAGTGCTCAAAGGGTGGATAACGAGCAGTACTTC.

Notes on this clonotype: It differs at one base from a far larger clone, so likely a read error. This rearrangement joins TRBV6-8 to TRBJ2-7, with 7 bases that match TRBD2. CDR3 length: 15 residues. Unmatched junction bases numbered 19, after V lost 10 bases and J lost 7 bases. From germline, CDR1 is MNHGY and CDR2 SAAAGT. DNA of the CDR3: TGTGCCATCAGGCCCCCCGGGGACGGCGGGAGTGAGCAGTACTTC. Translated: CAIRPPGDGGSEQYF.